A single sample gave rise to the 26 T cell receptor beta chains below, sequenced in a study of cytomegalovirus exposure and HLA in healthy donors. This PCR relied on a set of 60 Vbeta primers and 13 Jbeta primers. Here immunoSEQ multiplex PCR was the method, and the copy in TCRdb shows in-frame clones only, minus some. The repertoire holds roughly 150,000 clones, with approximately 80% as singletons. Source material: PBMCs. The receptors here all came from a woman aged 45-60 years in good health and CMV-seropositive.

This clone came up a few times. This chain connects TRBV30 to TRBJ1-1; 7 nucleotides align to TRBD1. CDR1 and CDR2 from the germline V gene are GTSNPN and SVGIG (reference sequence). The J segment lost 4 bases and the V segment lost 2 bases, leaving 7 bases of the junction unmatched. The CDR3 totals 14 residues. The CDR3 sequence is CAWSTIGGGTEAFF. The CDR3 DNA reads TGTGCCTGGAGTACTATAGGGGGCGGCACTGAAGCTTTCTTT.

CDR3 protein: CAISDRDRGGYGYTF. In DNA form, the CDR3 reads TGTGCCATCAGTGATCGGGACAGGGGCGGCTATGGCTACACCTTC. The chain has TRBV10-3 and TRBJ1-2; 10 bases line up with TRBD1. The ends lost 3 bases at V and 4 bases at J; junction bases unmatched: 5. This CDR3 is built from 15 residues. Germline V gene data show CDR1 as ENHRY and CDR2 as SYGVKD.

This clone was seen more than once but under ten times. The J gene is TRBJ2-3, the V gene TRBV7-2, with D possibly being TRBD1 (6 bases). The CDR3 covers 14 residues. Germline V lookup: CDR1 SGHTA, CDR2 FQGNSA. Deletions cut 3 bases from V and 4 bases from J, with 11 bases between. The CDR3 DNA is TGTGCCAGCAGCTTTATACAGGGACCAGATACGCAGTATTTT. Amino acids: CASSFIQGPDTQYF.

V usage is TRBV29-1 and J usage is TRBJ2-1; D may be TRBD1 (5 bases). The V gene lost 6 bases and the J gene lost 7 bases, with 16 bases spanning the gap. Germline assignment: CDR1 SQVTM and CDR2 ANQGSEA. The CDR3 is made up of 13 amino acids. The CDR3 coding sequence is TGCAGCGTCTGGGGCGATGGGGTAAATGAGCAGTTCTTC. Protein sequence: CSVWGDGVNEQFF.

The chain carries TRBV7-3 and TRBJ2-1; 8 bases agree with TRBD2. The V gene end was trimmed by 4 bases and the J gene end by 8 bases; junction bases not matched to a gene: 1. In germline, CDR1 is SGHTA, CDR2 FQGTGA. The CDR3 is 12 residues long. DNA of the CDR3: TGTGCCAGCAGCTCGGGGGGGGATGAGCAGTTCTTC. Translating it yields CASSSGGDEQFF.

The V call is TRBV5-5, the J call TRBJ1-1; maybe TRBD1 (5 bases). CDR3 length: 12 amino acids. CDR1 SGHKS and CDR2 YYEKEE come from the germline V gene (reference sequence). Between the trimmed V and J ends, which lost 4 bases and 8 bases, there was a span of 12 bases. This chain's CDR3 is CASSLIQGEAFF. Here the CDR3 DNA reads TGTGCCAGCAGCCTTATTCAGGGCGAAGCTTTCTTT.

The chain uses TRBV6-5 and TRBJ2-1; 9 nucleotides align to TRBD2. V gave up 2 bases and J gave up 4 bases; unmatched junction bases: 3. Germline loops: CDR1 MNHEY, CDR2 SVGAGI. The CDR3 runs to 15 residues. CDR3 sequence reads: CASSYGGGAYNEQFF. The CDR3 bases are TGTGCCAGCAGTTACGGCGGGGGGGCTTACAATGAGCAGTTCTTC.

V is TRBV5-4 and J is TRBJ2-1; TRBD2 agrees at 14 bases. V dropped 7 bases and J dropped 5; count of bases not matched to a gene: 8. The CDR3 sequence is 16 residues long. Germline CDR1 reads SGHNT; CDR2 reads YYREEE (reference sequence). Written as DNA, the CDR3 is TGTGCCAGCGGGACTAGCGGGGGTCTCCCCCACAATGAGCAGTTCTTC. It specifies CASGTSGGLPHNEQFF.

In its sample, this clone was seen once. This chain joins TRBV7-8 and TRBJ2-7; TRBD1 matches 7 bases. J was trimmed by 7 bases and V by 5 bases; bases with no gene match: 11. CDR1 and CDR2 from the germline V gene are SGHVS and FQNEAQ. The CDR3 contains 14 residues. The CDR3 sequence is CASSPMGQHLEQYF. The CDR3, as DNA: TGTGCCAGCAGCCCAATGGGACAGCACCTGGAGCAGTACTTC.

The rearrangement joins TRBV6-5 to TRBJ1-4; weak D call: TRBD1 (5 bases). V dropped 0 bases and J dropped 12 bases, with 14 bases sitting between them. The germline V gene has CDR1 MNHEY and CDR2 SVGAGI. The CDR3 covers 14 residues. The CDR3 DNA reads as TGTGCCAGCAGTTACTCGAGAGACTGGGGGGAACTGTTTTTT. This codes for CASSYSRDWGELFF.

CDR3 amino acids: CASRADLPNQPQHF. The CDR3 nucleotides are TGTGCCAGTAGGGCCGATCTCCCCAATCAGCCCCAGCATTTT. The J gene is TRBJ1-5, the V gene TRBV19, with D unclear. The CDR3 is made up of 14 amino acids. Trimming stripped 6 bases from V and 3 bases from J, with 12 bases between. Germline V gene lookup returns CDR1 LNHDA and CDR2 SQIVND (reference sequence).

The rearrangement joins TRBV30 to TRBJ2-4; 10 nucleotides agree with TRBD2. Per the germline V gene, CDR1 is GTSNPN and CDR2 is SVGIG (reference sequence). The CDR3 is 16 amino acids. Trimming at V came to 2 bases and at J to 1 base, leaving 5 bases not matched to a gene. The CDR3 DNA is TGTGCCTGGAGTAGAGGTAGCGGGGGGGCCAAAAACATTCAGTACTTC. Its protein product is CAWSRGSGGAKNIQYF.

V is TRBV27 and J is TRBJ1-6, with 7 positions matching TRBD1. Trimming at V came to 5 bases and at J to 1 base, leaving 5 bases not matched to a gene. The CDR3 contains 16 residues. CDR1 MNHEY and CDR2 SMNVEV come from the germline V gene (reference sequence). In nucleotides, the CDR3 is TGTGCCAGCAGTATAGCGGGACAGTCCTATAATTCACCCCTCCACTTT. It encodes CASSIAGQSYNSPLHF.

The chain combines TRBV9 with TRBJ2-5; the match to TRBD1 covers 7 bases. The CDR3 length is 14 residues. CDR1 is SGDLS and CDR2 is YYNGEE in the germline V gene. Trimming cost V 1 base and J 4 bases; bases outside gene matches: 4. As DNA, the CDR3 is TGTGCCAGCAGCGTAAGGGGGACAGCAGAGACCCAGTACTTC. Translated, it gives CASSVRGTAETQYF.

The rearrangement joins TRBV9 to TRBJ1-1, with D tentatively TRBD1 (5 bases). V was cut by 1 base and J by 2 bases, with 6 bases left in between. Germline-derived CDR1 and CDR2 are SGDLS and YYNGEE. The CDR3 has 13 residues. The chain's CDR3 is CASSVQGNTEAFF. CDR3 coding DNA: TGTGCCAGCAGCGTACAGGGAAACACTGAAGCTTTCTTT.

The chain is built from TRBV11-2 and TRBJ2-1, with D possibly TRBD1 on 6 matching bases. Trimming removed 5 bases from V and 6 bases from J, with 14 bases in between. Germline CDR1 and CDR2: SGHAT and FQNNGV. CDR3 size: 14 residues. CDR3 region: CASSLARGSNEQFF. The CDR3 DNA sequence: TGTGCCAGCAGCCTAGCTAGGGGGAGCAATGAGCAGTTCTTC.

The chain employs TRBV6-6 and TRBJ2-7, with 12 positions matching TRBD1. Germline V gene sequence: CDR1 MNHNY, CDR2 SVGAGI (reference sequence). The junction had 5 bases not matched to a gene; V was cut back by 6 bases and J by 2 bases. The CDR3 totals 15 residues. CDR3 sequence reads: CASRKGQGAAYEQYF. CDR3 sequence (DNA): TGTGCCAGCAGAAAGGGACAGGGGGCGGCCTACGAGCAGTACTTC.

This chain uses TRBV9 with TRBJ2-3; 9 nucleotides agree with TRBD1. The J segment lost 3 bases and the V segment lost 0 bases, leaving 5 bases of the junction unmatched. CDR1 is SGDLS, CDR2 YYNGEE, per germline. There are 16 residues in the CDR3. CDR3 DNA sequence: TGTGCCAGCAGCGTAGTCAGGGGACAGGGAACAGATACGCAGTATTTT. Protein sequence: CASSVVRGQGTDTQYF.

The chain employs TRBV29-1 and TRBJ1-2, with a weak D call TRBD1 (5 bases). Trimming removed 4 bases from V and 4 bases from J, with 13 bases in between. Germline CDR1 reads SQVTM; CDR2 reads ANQGSEA. This CDR3 spans 13 amino acids. The CDR3 loop reads CSVATQGTYGYTF. CDR3 bases: TGCAGCGTTGCGACCCAGGGAACCTATGGCTACACCTTC.

The chain combines TRBV7-6 with TRBJ2-7; 11 nucleotides align to TRBD1. The germline V gene encodes CDR1 SGHVS and CDR2 FNYEAQ. The CDR3 totals 14 residues. J lost 4 bases, V lost 5 bases, and 4 bases had no gene match. The CDR3 DNA follows: TGTGCCAGCAGCATGGGACAGGGGGGGTACGAGCAGTACTTC. This codes for CASSMGQGGYEQYF.

The chain combines TRBV15 with TRBJ2-1; 11 bases fit TRBD2. CDR1 LNHNV and CDR2 YYDKDF come from the germline V gene (reference sequence). V lost 3 bases and J lost 5; bases outside the gene matches: 3. There are 15 residues in the CDR3. The DNA of the CDR3 is TGTGCCACCAGCAGGACGGGACTAGCGGACAATGAGCAGTTCTTC. Encoded protein: CATSRTGLADNEQFF. Full variable domain (rest looked up from reference TRBV15 and TRBJ2-1): DAMVIQNPRYQVTQFGKPVTLSCSQTLNHNVMYWYQQKSSQAPKLLFHYYDKDFNNEADTPDNFQSRRPNTSFCFLDIRSPGLGDTAMYLCATSRTGLADNEQFFGPGTRLTVL.

CDR3 DNA: TGCGCCAGCAGTCAATCAGGCCCACAGGGGAGGAACAATGAAAAACTGTTTTTT. Its protein product is CASSQSGPQGRNNEKLFF. This chain joins TRBV23-1 and TRBJ1-4; 7 bases align to TRBD1. TRBV23-1 is sorted into the ORF group, with uncertain function. V gave up 0 bases and J gave up 5 bases; unmatched junction bases: 12. The CDR3 sequence is 18 residues long.

The chain links TRBV5-1 to TRBJ2-3, with a tentative D call TRBD2 (6 bases). Trimming cost V 3 bases and J 11 bases, with 10 bases left between them. Germline loops: CDR1 SGHRS, CDR2 YFSETQ. The CDR3 is made up of 11 amino acids. In nucleotides, the CDR3 is TGCGCCAGCAGCTCGGGACTGGGGCAGTATTTT. This translates into CASSSGLGQYF.

This clone was seen a few times. V and J are TRBV30 and TRBJ1-2, with 8 bases matching TRBD1. CDR1 and CDR2 (germline): GTSNPN, SVGIG (reference sequence). The CDR3 runs 14 residues. V shed 2 bases and J 6 bases; nucleotides not matched to a gene: 8. As DNA, the CDR3 is TGTGCCTGGAGTAAAAACAGGGGGGGAGATGGCTACACCTTC. It yields the protein CAWSKNRGGDGYTF. Variable domain in full (rest from reference TRBV30 and TRBJ1-2): SQTIHQWPATLVQPVGSPLSLECTVEGTSNPNLYWYRQAAGRGLQLLFYSVGIGQISSEVPQNLSASRPQDRQFILSSKKLLLSDSGFYLCAWSKNRGGDGYTFGSGTRLTVV.

The rearrangement uses TRBV27 and TRBJ2-1; TRBD2 matches at 9 bases. After removal of 2 bases from V and 4 bases from J, the junction contained 3 bases not matched to a gene. This CDR3 has 15 amino acids. Per the germline V gene, CDR1 is MNHEY and CDR2 is SMNVEV (reference sequence). The CDR3 region is CASSLAGGVYNEQFF. DNA of the CDR3: TGTGCCAGCAGTTTAGCGGGGGGGGTATACAATGAGCAGTTCTTC.

This chain joins TRBV7-6 and TRBJ1-6; possibly TRBD1 for D (5 bases). Deletions cut 5 bases from V and 7 bases from J, with 9 bases between. Germline V gene data show CDR1 as SGHVS and CDR2 as FNYEAQ. The CDR3 is 13 amino acids. This CDR3 reads CASSQGANSPLHF. The CDR3 nucleotides read TGTGCCAGCAGCCAAGGGGCGAATTCACCCCTCCACTTT.